This section outlines one T cell receptor (beta chain) sequence together with its context. This receptor's antigen is unknown. Base qualities are not provided; no much larger clone lies one nucleotide away. TCRbeta CDR3 regions were amplified from genomic DNA by means of the immunoSEQ Assay, a bias-controlled multiplex PCR. Concerning the study's data processing: Nucleated cell counts per sample were estimated from amplification of reference gene primers within the assay. Sequence reads were collapsed and filtered to measure the absolute abundance of every unique TCRbeta CDR3 rearrangement. For each sample, productive Simpson clonality was calculated by taking the square root of Simpson's diversity index across productive rearrangements. Entries here come from immuneACCESS through TCRdb and include only in-frame sequences with V and J called. Some clones fail to appear in such tables; in the studies checked, an unresolved V gene covers under half of the shortfall, and the cause of the remainder is unknown. V and J calls and clone size are as listed in that table; D and trimming were resolved from the DNA. Counted in this sample were approximately 50,000 clones; more than 75% of them appeared once. Together, the top ten hold roughly 4% of the sample.

The data were taken from a study of blood T cell repertoires in COVID-19 (dated by TCRdb to the early 2020s). The study in broad terms: Samples from collaborators originated in the United States, Italy and Spain and spanned both the acute and convalescent phases of COVID-19. The prospective study material was composed of cDNA or gDNA derived from T cells, B-cell-depleted T cells, or PBMCs. The dataset comprised deeply sampled blood TCRbeta repertoires from subjects exposed to, actively infected with, or recovered from COVID-19. A freely available public database, intended as a resource for researchers studying the immune response to SARS-CoV-2, is where the repertoires were released. The samples were drawn from the first 160 participants of the ongoing ImmuneRACE study and from 1,254 subjects provided by 6 global collaborators. The sample metadata nearly always contained a de-identified subject ID, COVID-19 status, age in years and sex. Where HLA class I and class II types were available, the types were taken from metadata supplied by the sample provider, not from assay-based typing.

The collaborating institutions used their own protocols to collect whole blood in K2EDTA tubes. Collaborator samples were shipped for TCRbeta analysis as frozen whole blood, isolated PBMCs, or DNA extracted from either sample type. The full study reports these points: How much clinical and demographic metadata was included differed by source and by participant, and the metadata was provided uncurated.

V is cut by 5 bases and J by 11 bases, and the space between the germline ends is 18 bases. Via the germline V gene, CDR1 is SGHNT and CDR2 YENEEA. The CDR3 runs 13 amino acids, cysteine and phenylalanine included. Left in the record is the CDR3 DNA by itself, 39 bases read in frame from the first base. This TCR derives from a human donor in a cohort sampled during active COVID-19. Sequenced sample: peripheral blood. The chain is made from TRBV11-3 and TRBJ1-1, with the D gene not confidently named. The DNA sequence follows: TGTGCCAGCAGCCTGACACACGGCGGGGATGCTTTCTTT. This yields the protein CASSLTHGGDAFF.